A single sample is the source of the 15 T cell receptor beta chains below, sequenced in a study of T cell clonotyping in hematopoietic cell transplantation. The assay was immunoSEQ multiplex PCR, and TCRdb's table has in-frame clones only and misses some. The table shows more than 65,000 clones, with just under 95% occurring only once. The sequencing sample was made of peripheral blood mononuclear cells. Receptor source: a man in his forties or fifties in good health. Some clones in this sample may be carry-over from other donors' samples.

This chain uses TRBV28 with TRBJ1-2; D is possibly TRBD1 (5 bases). Trimming took 2 bases from V and 3 from J, leaving 10 bases between them. Germline V CDR1 and CDR2: MDHEN, SYDVKM. CDR3 length equals 14 residues. In nucleotides, the CDR3 is TGTGCCAGCAGTTTAGAGGGACCTGACTATGGCTACACCTTC. Protein product: CASSLEGPDYGYTF.

The genes are TRBV2 and TRBJ1-6; the D gene is possibly TRBD1 (5 bases). The CDR3 loop spans 14 amino acids. Germline CDR1 and CDR2: SNHLY and FYNNEI. V was cut by 0 bases and J by 10 bases, with 10 bases left in between. The CDR3 region is CASSEARGLSPLHF. CDR3 DNA: TGTGCCAGCAGTGAAGCAAGGGGACTGTCACCCCTCCACTTT.

J is TRBJ1-5 and V is TRBV28, with 10 bases matching TRBD1. Germline-derived CDR1 and CDR2 are MDHEN and SYDVKM. The length of the CDR3 is 15 residues. J was trimmed by 4 bases and V by 4 bases; bases with no gene match: 4. CDR3: CASSSGGQGNQPQHF. For the CDR3, the DNA is TGTGCCAGCAGTTCTGGGGGACAGGGGAATCAGCCCCAGCATTTT.

This clone was recorded only once. The chain employs TRBV6-5 and TRBJ1-2; D might be TRBD1 (5 bases). The CDR3 consists of 14 residues. V was pared by 6 bases and J by 4 bases, with 15 bases between. Germline V gene lookup returns CDR1 MNHEY and CDR2 SVGAGI. The CDR3 coding sequence is TGTGCCAGCAGCAGCCCCGGGGGGACCTATGGCTACACCTTC. Translating gives CASSSPGGTYGYTF.

The J gene is TRBJ2-5, the V gene TRBV5-6, with D hard to call. The germline V gene has CDR1 SGHDT and CDR2 YYEEEE. The CDR3 is 13 amino acids. Trimming shortened V by 3 bases and J by 3 bases, and 9 bases separated the two germline ends. CDR3 residues: CASSSPGEETQYF. CDR3 coding DNA: TGTGCCAGCAGCTCCCCTGGTGAAGAGACCCAGTACTTC.

The rearrangement links TRBV6-4 to TRBJ1-2, with D tentatively TRBD1 (5 bases). Germline CDR1 MRHNA, CDR2 SNTAGT. There are 16 residues in the CDR3. With 0 bases removed from V and 8 bases from J, the gap between germline ends came to 19 bases. The CDR3 DNA sequence: TGTGCCAGCAGTGACTCCGGTGGGGCAGGGAGTAACGGCTACACCTTC. This gives the protein CASSDSGGAGSNGYTF.

The chain is built from TRBV28 and TRBJ2-1; D may be TRBD2 (6 bases). This CDR3 spans 14 amino acids. Germline V CDR1 and CDR2: MDHEN, SYDVKM. Trimming took 7 bases from V and 4 from J, leaving 14 bases between them. In nucleotides, the CDR3 is TGTGCCAGCATGCCAGGGCGGGGATACAATGAGCAGTTCTTC. Translation gives CASMPGRGYNEQFF.

The V and J genes are TRBV27 and TRBJ1-6, with TRBD1 as a possible D gene (5 bases). CDR3 length: 13 residues. Deletions cut 3 bases from V and 6 bases from J, with 6 bases between. Per germline, CDR1 MNHEY and CDR2 SMNVEV (reference sequence). The CDR3 DNA reads TGTGCCAGCAGTTTGGGGCTTAATTCACCCCTCCACTTT. Translated: CASSLGLNSPLHF.

This chain connects TRBV5-6 to TRBJ2-3; TRBD1 aligns across 9 bases. The V segment lost 5 bases and the J segment 5 bases; nucleotides outside the gene matches: 3. This CDR3 has 13 amino acids. Germline V gives CDR1 SGHDT, CDR2 YYEEEE. As DNA, the CDR3 is TGTGCCAGCAGTTGGACAGGGGAAGATACGCAGTATTTT. Amino acids: CASSWTGEDTQYF.

The V call is TRBV29-1, the J call TRBJ2-1, with 11 positions matching TRBD1. The CDR3 sequence is 14 residues long. Germline values: CDR1 SQVTM, CDR2 ANQGSEA. V lost 7 bases, J lost 8 bases, and 10 bases stayed unmatched. This chain's CDR3 is CSATGQGDFHEQFF. For the CDR3, the DNA is TGCAGCGCGACGGGACAGGGGGATTTCCATGAGCAGTTCTTC.

The chain recombines TRBV30 with TRBJ2-7; no clear D. The V end was cut by 2 bases, the J end by 6 bases, with 8 bases between. The CDR3 is 11 residues long. Per the germline V gene, CDR1 is GTSNPN and CDR2 is SVGIG (reference sequence). CDR3 DNA: TGTGCCTGGAGTCGCGGCCCCGAGCAGTACTTC. Amino acid sequence: CAWSRGPEQYF.

V usage is TRBV14 and J usage is TRBJ2-7, with 14 nucleotides matching TRBD2. CDR1 and CDR2 from the germline V gene are SGHDN and FVKESK. V shed 3 bases and J 6 bases; nucleotides not matched to a gene: 13. The CDR3 is 18 residues long. The CDR3 region is CASSQIRTSGRLNCEQYF. The CDR3 coding sequence is TGTGCCAGCAGCCAGATTAGGACTAGCGGGAGGTTAAACTGCGAGCAGTACTTC.

For this clone: The sample holds other DNA sequences that translate to the same CDR3. The chain recombines TRBV30 with TRBJ2-6; D is undetermined. Germline CDR1 and CDR2: GTSNPN and SVGIG (reference sequence). The CDR3 totals 16 residues. V gave up 0 bases and J gave up 1 base, with 10 bases separating them. The CDR3 nucleotides read TGTGCCTGGAGTGTACCGCGAGCTTCTGGGGCCAACGTCCTGACTTTC. Protein: CAWSVPRASGANVLTF.

The chain uses TRBV28 and TRBJ2-1; D gene uncertain. The V end was cut by 3 bases, the J end by 10 bases, with 13 bases between. Per the germline V gene, CDR1 is MDHEN and CDR2 is SYDVKM. The CDR3 consists of 13 residues. CDR3 loop: CASSFPSGREQFF. CDR3 in DNA: TGTGCCAGCAGTTTTCCCTCCGGTAGGGAGCAGTTCTTC.

This clone has just one count. This rearrangement joins TRBV9 to TRBJ2-1; 11 nucleotides line up with TRBD2. This CDR3 spans 16 amino acids. V shed 0 bases, J shed 5 bases, and the junction held 4 bases outside the gene matches. Germline lookup yields CDR1 SGDLS and CDR2 YYNGEE. The CDR3 DNA sequence: TGTGCCAGCAGCGTAGGACTAGCGGGATGGAACAATGAGCAGTTCTTC. Translation gives CASSVGLAGWNNEQFF.